The rows below give T cell receptor beta chains drawn from one sample of a study of blood T cells in healthy people across ages. MiXCR, applied by TCRdb to the 5' RACE reads, yields one record per CDR3 protein. The table records nearly 1 million distinct CDR3 sequences, roughly half of them present only once. Sequences were obtained from blood. The receptors come from a woman in her sixties or seventies in good health. CDR3s include the opening cysteine and the closing phenylalanine or tryptophan. Fields, in order: J gene, D gene, clone size, V gene, CDR3 protein, CDR3 DNA. D genes are given only for firm matches. The size entry is marked missing in some rows and otherwise reads once, few, many or a size class.

J gene: TRBJ1-2; D gene: -; clone size: -; V gene: TRBV9; CDR3 protein: CASSAPGWGLGDGYTF; CDR3 DNA: TGTGCCAGCAGCGCTCCAGGCTGGGGGCTAGGGGATGGCTACACCTTC
J gene: TRBJ2-7; D gene: TRBD2; clone size: -; V gene: TRBV6-2/TRBV6-3; CDR3 protein: CASSSRLAGGPNEQYF; CDR3 DNA: TGTGCCAGCAGTTCCCGACTAGCGGGAGGGCCTAACGAGCAGTACTTC
J gene: TRBJ2-5; D gene: TRBD2; clone size: few; V gene: TRBV7-2; CDR3 protein: CASSWRTSTNQETQYF; CDR3 DNA: TGTGCCAGCAGCTGGCGGACTAGCACCAACCAAGAGACCCAGTACTTC
J gene: TRBJ1-2; D gene: TRBD1; clone size: -; V gene: TRBV18; CDR3 protein: CASSPGTGDLYGYTF; CDR3 DNA: TGTGCCAGCTCACCTGGGACAGGAGACCTTTATGGCTACACCTTC
J gene: TRBJ1-2; D gene: -; clone size: -; V gene: TRBV3-1; CDR3 protein: CASSQGGISDGYTF; CDR3 DNA: TGTGCCAGCAGCCAAGGGGGTATTAGTGATGGCTACACCTTC
J gene: TRBJ2-5; D gene: -; clone size: -; V gene: TRBV3-1; CDR3 protein: CASSQIDLGRETQYF; CDR3 DNA: TGTGCCAGCAGCCAAATCGACCTGGGGCGAGAGACCCAGTACTTC
J gene: TRBJ2-1; D gene: -; clone size: -; V gene: TRBV24-1; CDR3 protein: CATQALQGTGSYNEQFF; CDR3 DNA: TGTGCCACCCAGGCGCTACAGGGCACCGGCTCCTACAATGAGCAGTTCTTC
J gene: TRBJ2-3; D gene: -; clone size: -; V gene: TRBV6-5; CDR3 protein: CASRRYPDTQYF; CDR3 DNA: TGTGCCAGCAGGCGATACCCAGATACGCAGTATTTT
J gene: TRBJ1-1; D gene: -; clone size: -; V gene: TRBV28; CDR3 protein: CASTSLDRVNTEAFF; CDR3 DNA: TGTGCCAGCACCTCCCTAGACAGAGTGAACACTGAAGCTTTCTTT
J gene: TRBJ2-3; D gene: TRBD2; clone size: few; V gene: TRBV20-1; CDR3 protein: CSAGPQGLAGLLSSDTQYF; CDR3 DNA: TGCAGTGCTGGCCCCCAAGGACTAGCGGGACTTTTGTCGTCAGATACGCAGTATTTT
J gene: TRBJ2-7; D gene: -; clone size: -; V gene: TRBV15; CDR3 protein: CATSRDLGRYEQYF; CDR3 DNA: TGTGCCACCAGCAGAGACTTAGGGAGGTACGAGCAGTACTTC
J gene: TRBJ1-2; D gene: -; clone size: few; V gene: TRBV4-1; CDR3 protein: CASSQVASYGYTF; CDR3 DNA: TGCGCCAGCAGCCAAGTAGCTAGCTATGGCTACACCTTC
J gene: TRBJ2-1; D gene: -; clone size: once; V gene: TRBV20-1; CDR3 protein: CSARRGSSSYNEQFF; CDR3 DNA: TGCAGTGCTAGGCGGGGATCGAGCTCCTACAATGAGCAGTTCTTC
J gene: TRBJ2-5; D gene: TRBD1; clone size: many; V gene: TRBV29-1; CDR3 protein: CSVVTSGTEYF; CDR3 DNA: TGCAGCGTCGTTACGTCCGGGACAGAGTACTTC
J gene: TRBJ2-4; D gene: -; clone size: few; V gene: TRBV7-8; CDR3 protein: CASSLGRLLPRPQYF; CDR3 DNA: TGTGCCAGCAGCTTAGGTCGGCTCCTCCCCCGCCCCCAGTACTTC
J gene: TRBJ1-6; D gene: -; clone size: few; V gene: TRBV4-1; CDR3 protein: CASSQDRGTGNNSPLHF; CDR3 DNA: TGCGCCAGCAGCCAAGATCGCGGGACGGGTAATAATTCACCCCTCCACTTT
J gene: TRBJ2-7; D gene: -; clone size: -; V gene: TRBV7-2; CDR3 protein: CASRLDSVAEQYF; CDR3 DNA: TGTGCCAGTAGACTAGACTCGGTTGCCGAGCAGTACTTC
J gene: TRBJ2-5; D gene: -; clone size: -; V gene: TRBV29-1; CDR3 protein: CGVEDSLRGKTQYF; CDR3 DNA: TGCGGCGTTGAAGATAGCCTCAGGGGAAAGACCCAGTACTTC
J gene: TRBJ2-7; D gene: -; clone size: -; V gene: TRBV4-1; CDR3 protein: CASSQEGNVGYEQYF; CDR3 DNA: TGCGCCAGCAGCCAAGAGGGGAATGTGGGATACGAGCAGTACTTC
J gene: TRBJ1-4; D gene: TRBD1; clone size: -; V gene: TRBV6-6; CDR3 protein: CASIPGQTNEKLFF; CDR3 DNA: TGTGCCAGCATCCCGGGACAGACTAATGAAAAACTGTTTTTT
J gene: TRBJ2-7; D gene: -; clone size: -; V gene: TRBV4-1; CDR3 protein: CASSHKSVSGSSYEQYF; CDR3 DNA: TGCGCCAGCAGCCATAAGTCTGTTAGCGGTTCCTCCTACGAGCAGTACTTC
J gene: TRBJ1-5; D gene: TRBD1; clone size: once; V gene: TRBV28; CDR3 protein: CASSLGQGEGEPQHF; CDR3 DNA: TGTGCCAGCAGTTTAGGCCAGGGGGAAGGTGAGCCCCAGCATTTT
J gene: TRBJ2-3; D gene: -; clone size: many; V gene: TRBV14; CDR3 protein: CASSQIYTDTQYF; CDR3 DNA: TGTGCCAGCAGCCAGATATATACAGATACGCAGTATTTT
J gene: TRBJ2-7; D gene: TRBD1; clone size: -; V gene: TRBV6-2/TRBV6-3; CDR3 protein: CASNRGLYEQYF; CDR3 DNA: TGTGCCAGCAACAGGGGGCTCTACGAGCAGTACTTC
J gene: TRBJ2-3; D gene: -; clone size: -; V gene: TRBV20-1; CDR3 protein: CSAIRADTQYF; CDR3 DNA: TGCAGTGCTATCCGGGCAGATACGCAGTATTTT
J gene: TRBJ1-1; D gene: TRBD1; clone size: -; V gene: TRBV10-3; CDR3 protein: CAISEKQGVTEAFF; CDR3 DNA: TGTGCCATCAGTGAAAAACAGGGGGTGACTGAAGCTTTCTTT
J gene: TRBJ2-5; D gene: -; clone size: few; V gene: TRBV10-3; CDR3 protein: CAIRQGTTEQETQYF; CDR3 DNA: TGTGCCATCAGGCAGGGGACAACGGAACAAGAGACCCAGTACTTC
J gene: TRBJ2-7; D gene: -; clone size: -; V gene: TRBV7-2; CDR3 protein: CASSREETYEQYF; CDR3 DNA: TGTGCCAGCAGTAGGGAGGAAACCTACGAGCAGTACTTC
J gene: TRBJ2-3; D gene: -; clone size: -; V gene: TRBV15; CDR3 protein: CATSRARSGSDTQYF; CDR3 DNA: TGTGCCACCAGCAGAGCGCGGAGTGGGTCAGATACGCAGTATTTT
J gene: TRBJ1-1; D gene: -; clone size: -; V gene: TRBV27; CDR3 protein: CASSLRAGGGNTEAFF; CDR3 DNA: TGTGCCAGCAGTTTGCGGGCTGGTGGTGGTAACACTGAAGCTTTCTTT
J gene: TRBJ2-1; D gene: -; clone size: -; V gene: TRBV12-3/TRBV12-4; CDR3 protein: CASSLGGGVSYNEQFF; CDR3 DNA: TGTGCCAGCAGTTTGGGCGGCGGGGTCTCCTACAATGAGCAGTTCTTC
J gene: TRBJ2-2; D gene: -; clone size: -; V gene: TRBV6-6; CDR3 protein: CASSRGQNTGELFF; CDR3 DNA: TGTGCCAGCAGCAGGGGACAGAACACCGGGGAGCTGTTTTTT
J gene: TRBJ2-3; D gene: -; clone size: -; V gene: TRBV30; CDR3 protein: CACAQGGDTQYF; CDR3 DNA: TGTGCGTGTGCCCAGGGAGGCGATACGCAGTATTTT
J gene: TRBJ1-2; D gene: -; clone size: -; V gene: TRBV18; CDR3 protein: CASSPEAGNYGYTF; CDR3 DNA: TGTGCCAGCTCACCCGAGGCAGGGAACTATGGCTACACCTTC
J gene: TRBJ1-5; D gene: -; clone size: -; V gene: TRBV12-3/TRBV12-4; CDR3 protein: CASSVASNQPQHF; CDR3 DNA: TGTGCCAGCAGTGTAGCGAGCAATCAGCCCCAGCATTTT
J gene: TRBJ2-7; D gene: TRBD2; clone size: -; V gene: TRBV28; CDR3 protein: CASSLPSGVYNEQYF; CDR3 DNA: TGTGCCAGCAGTCTCCCTAGCGGGGTCTACAATGAGCAGTACTTC
J gene: TRBJ1-4; D gene: -; clone size: -; V gene: TRBV6-6; CDR3 protein: CASRTGGTNEKLFF; CDR3 DNA: TGTGCCAGCAGGACAGGAGGAACTAATGAAAAACTGTTTTTT